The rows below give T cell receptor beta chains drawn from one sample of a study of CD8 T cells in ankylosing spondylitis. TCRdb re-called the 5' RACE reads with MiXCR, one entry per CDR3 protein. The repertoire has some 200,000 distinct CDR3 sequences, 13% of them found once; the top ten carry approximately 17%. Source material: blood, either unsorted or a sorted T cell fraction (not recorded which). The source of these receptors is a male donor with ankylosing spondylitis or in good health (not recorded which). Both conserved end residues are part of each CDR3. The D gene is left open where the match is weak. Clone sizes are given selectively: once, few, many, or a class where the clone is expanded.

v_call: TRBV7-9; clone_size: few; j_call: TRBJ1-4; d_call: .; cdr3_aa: CASSLAGNEKLFF; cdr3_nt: TGTGCCAGCAGCTTAGCGGGTAATGAAAAACTGTTTTTT
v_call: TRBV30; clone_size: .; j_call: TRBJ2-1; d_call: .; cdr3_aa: CAWSVLVEQFF; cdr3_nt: TGTGCCTGGAGTGTACTCGTTGAGCAGTTCTTC
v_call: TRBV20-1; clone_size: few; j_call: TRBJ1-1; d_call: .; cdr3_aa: CSATERGMNTEAFF; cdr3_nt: TGCAGTGCTACCGAAAGGGGGATGAACACTGAAGCTTTCTTT
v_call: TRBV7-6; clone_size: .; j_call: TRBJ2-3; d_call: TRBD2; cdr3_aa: CASSLLSSGGEDTQYF; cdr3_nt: TGTGCCAGCAGCCTCCTGTCTAGCGGGGGGGAAGATACGCAGTATTTT
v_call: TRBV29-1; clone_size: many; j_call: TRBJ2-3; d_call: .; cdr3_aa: CSVELPERPTDTQYF; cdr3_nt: TGCAGCGTTGAACTCCCGGAGCGACCCACAGATACGCAGTATTTT
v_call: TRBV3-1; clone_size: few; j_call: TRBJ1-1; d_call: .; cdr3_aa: CASTSSRTANTEAFF; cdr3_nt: TGTGCCAGCACCTCATCGCGAACAGCGAACACTGAAGCTTTCTTT
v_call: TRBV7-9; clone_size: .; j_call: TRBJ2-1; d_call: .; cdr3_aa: CASSLLTGVNEQFF; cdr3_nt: TGTGCCAGCAGCTTATTAACGGGGGTCAATGAGCAGTTCTTC
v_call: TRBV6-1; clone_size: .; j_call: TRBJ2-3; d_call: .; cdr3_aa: CASSEGWEGGDTQYF; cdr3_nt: TGTGCCAGCAGTGAAGGGTGGGAGGGGGGAGATACGCAGTATTTT
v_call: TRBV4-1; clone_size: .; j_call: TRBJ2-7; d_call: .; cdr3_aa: CASSPPEGKSEQYF; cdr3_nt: TGCGCCAGCAGCCCCCCGGAAGGGAAAAGCGAGCAGTACTTC
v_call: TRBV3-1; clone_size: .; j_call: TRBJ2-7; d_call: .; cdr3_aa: CASSQDDGSSYEQYF; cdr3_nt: TGTGCCAGCAGCCAAGACGATGGCAGCTCCTACGAGCAGTACTTC
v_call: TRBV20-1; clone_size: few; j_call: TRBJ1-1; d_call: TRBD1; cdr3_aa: CSASDRASTEAFF; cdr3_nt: TGCAGTGCTAGCGACAGGGCCTCTACTGAAGCTTTCTTT
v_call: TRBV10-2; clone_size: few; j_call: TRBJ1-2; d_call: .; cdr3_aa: CASSDHRSDGYTF; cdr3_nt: TGCGCCAGCAGTGATCACAGGAGTGATGGCTACACCTTC
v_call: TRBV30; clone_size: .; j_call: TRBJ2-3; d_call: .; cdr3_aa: CAWSQPGLSTDTQYF; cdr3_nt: TGTGCCTGGAGTCAGCCGGGACTGAGCACAGATACGCAGTATTTT
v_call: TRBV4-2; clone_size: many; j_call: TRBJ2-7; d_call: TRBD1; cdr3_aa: CASSKGDPEGAHEQYF; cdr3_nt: TGTGCCAGCAGCAAGGGTGACCCTGAGGGGGCGCACGAGCAGTACTTC
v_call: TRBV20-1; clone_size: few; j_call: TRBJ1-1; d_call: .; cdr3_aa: CSAYPGWGPEAFF; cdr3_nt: TGCAGTGCTTACCCAGGGTGGGGCCCTGAAGCTTTCTTT
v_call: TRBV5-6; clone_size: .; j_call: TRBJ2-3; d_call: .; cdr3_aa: CASSLTIPYSTDTQYF; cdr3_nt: TGTGCCAGCAGCTTGACTATCCCATACTCCACAGATACGCAGTATTTT
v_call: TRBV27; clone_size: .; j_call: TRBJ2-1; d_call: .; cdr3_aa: CASSLRSGLIYNEQFF; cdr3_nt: TGTGCCAGCAGTTTAAGAAGCGGCCTTATTTACAATGAGCAGTTCTTC
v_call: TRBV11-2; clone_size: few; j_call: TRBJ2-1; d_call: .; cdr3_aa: CASRNWDTSYNEQFF; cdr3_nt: TGTGCCAGCAGAAACTGGGACACAAGTTACAATGAGCAGTTCTTC
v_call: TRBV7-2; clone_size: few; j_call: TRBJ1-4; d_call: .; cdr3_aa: CASREDGNNEKLFF; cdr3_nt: TGTGCCAGCAGGGAAGACGGGAATAATGAAAAACTGTTTTTT
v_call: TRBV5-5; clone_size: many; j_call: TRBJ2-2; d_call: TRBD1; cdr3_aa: CASSFYSQGAPGELFF; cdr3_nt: TGTGCCAGCAGCTTCTACTCACAGGGGGCCCCCGGGGAGCTGTTTTTT
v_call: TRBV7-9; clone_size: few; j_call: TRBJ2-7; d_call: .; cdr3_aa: CASSSTIPGKPSYEQYF; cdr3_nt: TGTGCCAGCAGCTCGACCATACCAGGTAAACCCTCCTACGAGCAGTACTTC
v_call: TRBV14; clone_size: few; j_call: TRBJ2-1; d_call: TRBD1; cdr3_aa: CASSQPSGTGLYNEQFF; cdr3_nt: TGTGCCAGCAGCCAGCCTTCCGGGACAGGGCTTTACAATGAGCAGTTCTTC
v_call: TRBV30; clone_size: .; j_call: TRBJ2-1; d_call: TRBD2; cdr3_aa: CAWNPGTSGDEQFF; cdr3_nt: TGTGCCTGGAACCCCGGGACTAGTGGCGATGAGCAGTTCTTC
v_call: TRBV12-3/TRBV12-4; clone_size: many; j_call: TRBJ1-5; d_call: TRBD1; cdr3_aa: CASSPTGGNQPQHF; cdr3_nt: TGTGCCAGCAGCCCGACAGGGGGGAATCAGCCCCAGCATTTT
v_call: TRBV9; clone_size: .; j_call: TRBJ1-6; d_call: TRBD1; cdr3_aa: CASSVGGGGGSPLHF; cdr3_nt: TGTGCCAGCAGCGTAGGAGGGGGCGGAGGTTCACCCCTCCACTTT
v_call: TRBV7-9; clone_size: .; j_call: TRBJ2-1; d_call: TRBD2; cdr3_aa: CASSPFAGGLATNEQFF; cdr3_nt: TGTGCCAGCAGCCCCTTTGCGGGGGGGTTAGCAACCAATGAGCAGTTCTTC
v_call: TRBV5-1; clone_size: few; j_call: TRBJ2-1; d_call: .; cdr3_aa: CASSAGTQWHNEQFF; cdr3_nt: TGCGCCAGCAGCGCTGGGACCCAATGGCACAATGAGCAGTTCTTC
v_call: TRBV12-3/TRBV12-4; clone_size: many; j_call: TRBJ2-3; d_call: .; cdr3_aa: CASSLAPADTQYF; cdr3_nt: TGTGCCAGCAGTTTAGCCCCTGCAGATACGCAGTATTTT
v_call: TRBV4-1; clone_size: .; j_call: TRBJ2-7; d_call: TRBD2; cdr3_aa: CASSQGAGSYDQYF; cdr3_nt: TGCGCCAGCAGCCAAGGAGCGGGGAGCTACGACCAGTACTTC
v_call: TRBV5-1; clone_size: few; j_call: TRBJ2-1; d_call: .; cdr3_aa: CASSLELAGGDEQFF; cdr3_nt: TGCGCCAGCAGCTTGGAATTGGCCGGAGGGGATGAGCAGTTCTTC
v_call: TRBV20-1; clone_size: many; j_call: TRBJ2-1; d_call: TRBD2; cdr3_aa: CSARLSGRDYNEQFF; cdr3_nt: TGCAGTGCTAGATTAAGCGGGAGAGACTACAATGAGCAGTTCTTC
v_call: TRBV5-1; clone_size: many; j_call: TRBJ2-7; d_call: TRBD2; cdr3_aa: CASRLTSGFHEQYF; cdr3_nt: TGCGCCAGCAGACTGACTAGCGGTTTCCACGAGCAGTACTTC
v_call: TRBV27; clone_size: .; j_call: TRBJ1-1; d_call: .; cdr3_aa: CASSSRGNTEAFF; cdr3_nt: TGTGCCAGCAGTAGCAGGGGGAACACTGAAGCTTTCTTT
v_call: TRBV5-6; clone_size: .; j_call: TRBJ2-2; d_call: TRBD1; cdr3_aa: CASSGSDRAPNTGELFF; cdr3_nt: TGTGCCAGCAGCGGCTCTGACAGGGCGCCTAACACCGGGGAGCTGTTTTTT